The 30 T cell receptor beta chains below were found in one sample sequenced in a study of breast tumors, draining lymph nodes, adjacent tissues. One entry per CDR3 protein results from TCRdb running MiXCR on the multiplex PCR reads. The sample carries more than 20,000 distinct CDR3 sequences, 68% recorded once. The specimen was tumor-adjacent breast tissue. Every receptor here comes from a female donor with breast cancer. Some clones in this sample may be carry-over from other donors' samples.

The chain carries TRBV27 and TRBJ2-1, with a possible D match to TRBD2 (6 bases). CDR1 is MNHEY, CDR2 SMNVEV, per germline (reference sequence). This CDR3 has 13 amino acids. The V and J ends lost 7 bases and 10 bases respectively, with 17 bases between them. CDR3 in DNA: TGTGCCAGCAAGGGCGGAGGGGCTGGAGAGCAGTTCTTC. Encoded protein: CASKGGGAGEQFF.

The chain joins TRBV19 to TRBJ2-1; TRBD2 matches 11 bases. Unmatched junction bases numbered 2, after V lost 6 bases and J lost 4 bases. CDR1 and CDR2 from the germline V gene are LNHDA and SQIVND (reference sequence). The CDR3 runs 14 residues. The CDR3 DNA reads TGTGCCAGTAGAGTAGCGGGAGGGTACAATGAGCAGTTCTTC. Its protein product is CASRVAGGYNEQFF.

This clonotype was detected only once. This chain uses TRBV6-5 with TRBJ1-3; D unresolved. Germline V gene data show CDR1 as MNHEY and CDR2 as SVGAGI. This CDR3 comprises 13 residues. V lost 5 bases and J lost 0, with 5 bases in between. CDR3 DNA sequence: TGTGCCAGCAGTGAAAGCTCTGGAAACACCATATATTTT. It yields the protein CASSESSGNTIYF.

The genes are TRBV6-1 and TRBJ2-3; D tentatively reads TRBD1 or TRBD2 (5 bases each). Trimming left V 2 bases short and J 0 bases short, with 15 bases between. The CDR3 extends over 17 amino acids. Per the germline V gene, CDR1 is MNHNS and CDR2 is SASEGT. The CDR3 nucleotides are TGTGCCAGCAGTGAAATTGGGTGGGGCGGGAGCACAGATACGCAGTATTTT. This translates into CASSEIGWGGSTDTQYF.

The chain carries TRBV7-9 and TRBJ2-7, with 12 bases matching TRBD1. From germline, CDR1 is SEHNR and CDR2 FQNEAQ (reference sequence). Trimming cost V 3 bases and J 7 bases; bases outside gene matches: 10. There are 16 residues in the CDR3. CDR3 residues: CASSFSEGQGAWEQYF. DNA for the CDR3: TGTGCCAGCAGCTTCTCGGAGGGACAGGGGGCGTGGGAGCAGTACTTC.

CDR3 region: CASRQLAGEHEQYF. As DNA, the CDR3 is TGTGCCAGCAGACAACTAGCCGGAGAGCACGAGCAGTACTTC. The J gene is TRBJ2-7, the V gene TRBV6-4, with TRBD2 as a possible D gene (6 bases). The V gene lost 6 bases and the J gene lost 5 bases, with 17 bases spanning the gap. Germline V lookup: CDR1 MRHNA, CDR2 SNTAGT. This CDR3 spans 14 amino acids.

In DNA, the CDR3 is TGCAGTGCTAAAACAGGGTCCCGATCACCCCTCCACTTT. Encoded protein: CSAKTGSRSPLHF. This chain joins TRBV20-1 and TRBJ1-6, with D possibly TRBD1 on 6 matching bases. V was cut by 4 bases and J by 10 bases, with 14 bases left in between. Per germline, CDR1 DFQATT and CDR2 SNEGSKA (reference sequence). The CDR3 consists of 13 residues.

This clonotype was recorded once. V and J are TRBV20-1 and TRBJ2-2; 7 bases are a match to TRBD2. The CDR3 has 14 residues. Germline lookup yields CDR1 DFQATT and CDR2 SNEGSKA (reference sequence). The V gene end was trimmed by 1 base and the J gene end by 7 bases; junction bases not matched to a gene: 6. The CDR3 region has the DNA TGCAGTGCTAGAGGCGGGAGCATTAACGGGGAGCTGTTTTTT. This sequence encodes CSARGGSINGELFF.

This rearrangement joins TRBV20-1 to TRBJ2-5; TRBD2 agrees at 15 bases. Germline V CDR1 and CDR2: DFQATT, SNEGSKA (reference sequence). The CDR3 sequence is 16 residues long. The V and J ends lost 6 bases and 2 bases, in that order; junction bases with no gene match: 7. CDR3 DNA sequence: TGCAGTGCGGGGACTAGCGGGAGGAGTTTGCAAGAGACCCAGTACTTC. This sequence encodes CSAGTSGRSLQETQYF.

This clonotype was seen just once. The V gene is TRBV15, the J gene TRBJ2-7; the match to TRBD2 covers 8 bases. V shed 0 bases and J 2 bases; nucleotides not matched to a gene: 3. This CDR3 spans 15 amino acids. Germline assignment: CDR1 LNHNV and CDR2 YYDKDF (reference sequence). Here the CDR3 reads CATSRETSGTYEQYF. Here the CDR3 DNA reads TGTGCCACCAGCAGAGAAACTAGCGGAACCTACGAGCAGTACTTC.

This clonotype was counted at least ten times. The chain combines TRBV18 with TRBJ1-2; 8 bases are shared with TRBD1. V was clipped by 8 bases and J by 8 bases; unmatched bases: 7. The germline CDR1 and CDR2 sequences are KGHSH and LQKENI. This CDR3 has 12 residues. This CDR3 is CASTDREGGYTF. The CDR3 bases are TGTGCCAGCACGGACAGGGAGGGAGGCTACACCTTC.

The gene calls are TRBV5-4 and TRBJ1-2; D unclear. This CDR3 spans 13 amino acids. Germline-derived CDR1 and CDR2 are SGHNT and YYREEE (reference sequence). Deletions cut 2 bases from V and 8 bases from J, with 13 bases between. The CDR3 protein is CASSLWGSEGYTF. The DNA of the CDR3 is TGTGCCAGCAGCTTATGGGGAAGCGAGGGCTACACCTTC.

J is TRBJ2-1 and V is TRBV5-1, with TRBD2 matching 9 bases. The J segment lost 4 bases and the V segment lost 0 bases, leaving 2 bases of the junction unmatched. The CDR3 covers 15 residues. Germline V gives CDR1 SGHRS, CDR2 YFSETQ. The CDR3 coding sequence is TGCGCCAGCAGCTTGGAAGCGGGAGGATACAATGAGCAGTTCTTC. As protein: CASSLEAGGYNEQFF.

The V gene is TRBV12-3 or TRBV12-4, the J gene TRBJ2-2; the match to TRBD2 covers 9 bases. The CDR3 has 15 amino acids. V lost 6 bases to trimming and J lost 5 bases; unmatched junction nucleotides: 7. This chain's CDR3 is CASSLAGKATGELFF. The CDR3 DNA sequence: TGTGCCAGCAGCCTAGCGGGAAAGGCGACCGGGGAGCTGTTTTTT.

In this sample, this clonotype turned up a few times. The chain couples TRBV29-1 to TRBJ2-3, with unresolved D. V dropped 6 bases and J dropped 0 bases, with 16 bases sitting between them. This CDR3 spans 15 amino acids. Germline V gene lookup returns CDR1 SQVTM and CDR2 ANQGSEA. The DNA of the CDR3 is TGCAGCGTAGCCGTCGGCGGTCCTAGCACAGATACGCAGTATTTT. It translates to CSVAVGGPSTDTQYF.

In its sample, this clonotype was seen a few times. CDR3 protein: CASSTASMNTEAFF. The CDR3 region has the DNA TGTGCCAGCAGTACAGCCAGCATGAACACTGAAGCTTTCTTT. V usage is TRBV2 and J usage is TRBJ1-1; D gene ambiguous. Germline V gene sequence: CDR1 SNHLY, CDR2 FYNNEI. The V gene lost 5 bases and the J gene lost 0 bases, with 10 bases spanning the gap. CDR3 size: 14 residues.

With respect to this clonotype: At one end, the junction sequence differs from germline, possibly due to a read error. This chain links TRBV19 with TRBJ2-3, with D possibly called TRBD1 or TRBD2 (5 bases each). This CDR3 has 18 amino acids. Germline CDR1 is LNHDA and CDR2 is SQIVND (reference sequence). The CDR3: CASGIEEWGRTSTDTQYF. For the CDR3, the DNA is TGTGCCAGTGGTATAGAAGAGTGGGGGAGAACTAGCACAGATACGCAGTATTTT.

J is TRBJ2-5 and V is TRBV7-8; D remains ambiguous. Germline V lookup: CDR1 SGHVS, CDR2 FQNEAQ. Trimming took 1 base from V and 3 from J, leaving 9 bases between them. CDR3 length equals 14 residues. The CDR3 coding sequence is TGTGCCAGCAGCTTAGGGGTCGGTAAAGAGACCCAGTACTTC. It translates to CASSLGVGKETQYF.

This chain connects TRBV6-5 to TRBJ1-3; TRBD1 might be the D (5 bases). The CDR3 runs 15 residues. The V and J ends lost 2 bases and 1 base respectively, with 9 bases between them. The germline CDR1 and CDR2 sequences are MNHEY and SVGAGI. CDR3 bases: TGTGCCAGCAGTTACCGGGGGGAATCTGGAAACACCATATATTTT. Its translation: CASSYRGESGNTIYF.

The chain links TRBV6-5 to TRBJ1-4; D may be TRBD1 (6 bases). Germline lookup yields CDR1 MNHEY and CDR2 SVGAGI. Trimming shortened V by 7 bases and J by 5 bases, and 17 bases separated the two germline ends. The CDR3 runs to 15 residues. This CDR3 reads CASTPGQGRNEKLFF. CDR3 bases: TGTGCCAGCACCCCAGGGCAGGGGCGCAATGAAAAACTGTTTTTT.

This clonotype occurred many times. This could be a read error, since a much larger clone is one nucleotide away. This chain links TRBV24-1 with TRBJ2-5; a possible D gene is TRBD1 (6 bases). Germline V gives CDR1 KGHDR, CDR2 SFDVKD. This CDR3 spans 16 amino acids. CDR3 sequence reads: CATSDIRKGVQETRYF. The CDR3 DNA follows: TGTGCCACCAGTGATATCCGGAAGGGGGTCCAAGAGACCCGGTACTTC.

Within the sample, this clonotype is medium-sized. The chain has TRBV7-2 and TRBJ2-2; D perhaps matches TRBD1 (5 bases). The V gene lost 3 bases and the J gene lost 4 bases, with 12 bases spanning the gap. The CDR3 runs 15 residues. CDR1 is SGHTA, CDR2 FQGNSA, per germline. The chain's CDR3 is CASSFGGASTGELFF. The CDR3 coding sequence is TGTGCCAGCAGCTTTGGTGGGGCTAGCACCGGGGAGCTGTTTTTT. Supplemented by reference TRBV7-2 and TRBJ2-2, the full variable domain reads GAGVSQSPSNKVTEKGKDVELRCDPISGHTALYWYRQSLGQGLEFLIYFQGNSAPDKSGLPSDRFSAERTGGSVSTLTIQRTQQEDSAVYLCASSFGGASTGELFFGEGSRLTVL.

V gene TRBV15 combines with J gene TRBJ2-5; the D is unclear. The CDR3 loop spans 13 amino acids. The ends were cut back, 6 bases at V and 4 bases at J, with 12 bases in the middle. Germline values: CDR1 LNHNV, CDR2 YYDKDF (reference sequence). In nucleotides, the CDR3 is TGTGCCACCAGTTTTCGGGCCGGAGAGACCCAGTACTTC. Translated, it gives CATSFRAGETQYF.

The CDR3 loop reads CAWTLGQETQYF. DNA of the CDR3: TGTGCCTGGACCCTTGGCCAAGAGACCCAGTACTTC. The chain couples TRBV30 to TRBJ2-5; D remains ambiguous. The CDR3 consists of 12 residues. Germline CDR1 is GTSNPN and CDR2 is SVGIG (reference sequence). V lost 4 bases to trimming and J lost 1 base, with 7 bases between them.

This chain connects TRBV5-6 to TRBJ2-5; 8 bases are shared with TRBD2. This CDR3 has 14 residues. The germline gives CDR1 SGHDT, CDR2 YYEEEE. V gave up 4 bases and J gave up 0 bases; unmatched junction bases: 2. CDR3 sequence (DNA): TGTGCCAGCAGCCCGGGACTAGACCAAGAGACCCAGTACTTC. Translated, it gives CASSPGLDQETQYF.

The chain joins TRBV20-1 to TRBJ2-5, with D perhaps TRBD1 or TRBD2 (5 bases each). The CDR3 is made up of 14 amino acids. Germline V CDR1 and CDR2: DFQATT, SNEGSKA (reference sequence). V lost 6 bases and J 5 bases, leaving 19 bases between the germline ends. In nucleotides, the CDR3 is TGCAGTGCCGCCACACCGGGACCCCGGGAGACCCAGTACTTC. It encodes CSAATPGPRETQYF.

V and J are TRBV6-6 and TRBJ2-2; 9 bases are a match to TRBD1. From germline, CDR1 is MNHNY and CDR2 SVGAGI (reference sequence). V lost 2 bases to trimming and J lost 4 bases; unmatched junction nucleotides: 5. The CDR3 runs 16 residues. The DNA for the CDR3 is TGTGCCAGCAGTTACCGGACAGGGGCGGGCACCGGGGAGCTGTTTTTT. Its protein product is CASSYRTGAGTGELFF.

This sequence joins TRBV5-1 and TRBJ2-3; D is ambiguous. This CDR3 is 11 amino acids long. The V gene's germline CDR1 is SGHRS and CDR2 YFSETQ. Trimming stripped 3 bases from V and 7 bases from J, with 6 bases between. CDR3 coding DNA: TGCGCCAGCAGCTCAAAAAATACGCAGTATTTT. Translation: CASSSKNTQYF. The complete variable domain, with remaining parts taken from reference TRBV5-1 and TRBJ2-3, reads KAGVTQTPRYLIKTRGQQVTLSCSPISGHRSVSWYQQTPGQGLQFLFEYFSETQRNKGNFPGRFSGRQFSNSRSEMNVSTLELGDSALYLCASSSKNTQYFGPGTRLTVL.

V and J are TRBV7-9 and TRBJ2-3; D is uncertain. This CDR3 has 13 residues. Trimming stripped 5 bases from V and 4 bases from J, with 10 bases between. Per the germline V gene, CDR1 is SEHNR and CDR2 is FQNEAQ (reference sequence). This chain's CDR3 is CASSPAPSDTQYF. DNA for the CDR3: TGTGCCAGCAGCCCCGCCCCCTCAGATACGCAGTATTTT.

V gene TRBV9 combines with J gene TRBJ2-3; D tentatively fits TRBD1 or TRBD2 (5 bases each). Germline V gene sequence: CDR1 SGDLS, CDR2 YYNGEE. This CDR3 is 16 amino acids long. V lost 4 bases and J 0 bases, leaving 15 bases between the germline ends. In DNA, the CDR3 is TGTGCCAGCAGCCCCGGGGCTAGGGGTAGCACAGATACGCAGTATTTT. Its translation is CASSPGARGSTDTQYF. Complete variable domain (other parts from reference TRBV9 and TRBJ2-3): DSGVTQTPKHLITATGQRVTLRCSPRSGDLSVYWYQQSLDQGLQFLIQYYNGEERAKGNILERFSAQQFPDLHSELNLSSLELGDSALYFCASSPGARGSTDTQYFGPGTRLTVL.